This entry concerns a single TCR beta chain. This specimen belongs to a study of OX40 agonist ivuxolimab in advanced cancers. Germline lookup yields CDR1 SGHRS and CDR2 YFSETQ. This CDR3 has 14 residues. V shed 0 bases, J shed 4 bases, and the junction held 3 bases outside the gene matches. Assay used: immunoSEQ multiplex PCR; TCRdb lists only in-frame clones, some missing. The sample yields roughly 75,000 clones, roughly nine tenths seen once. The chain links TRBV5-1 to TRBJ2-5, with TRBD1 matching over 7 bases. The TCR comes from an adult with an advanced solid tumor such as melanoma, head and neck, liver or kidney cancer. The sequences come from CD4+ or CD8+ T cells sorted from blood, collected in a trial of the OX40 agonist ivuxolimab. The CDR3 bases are TGCGCCAGCAGCTTGGAGGGGGCAGGAGAGACCCAGTACTTC. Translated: CASSLEGAGETQYF.